The clone carrying this T cell receptor (beta chain) was counted a few times. The data were obtained in a study of OX40 agonist ivuxolimab in advanced cancers. Germline CDR1 is LNHDA and CDR2 is SQIVND (reference sequence). There are 12 residues in the CDR3. Deletions cut 6 bases from V and 1 base from J, with 5 bases between. Profiling relied on immunoSEQ multiplex PCR, and the TCRdb table lists in-frame clones only, not all of them. The sample contains tens of thousands of clones, around 86% of which appear only once. The sample in question was CD4+ or CD8+ T cells sorted from blood, obtained in a trial of the OX40 agonist ivuxolimab. The receptor was derived from an adult with an advanced solid tumor such as melanoma, head and neck, liver or kidney cancer. The chain joins TRBV19 to TRBJ2-3; the D is unclear. CDR3 region: CASSGRTDTQYF. CDR3 bases: TGTGCCAGTAGCGGACGCACAGATACGCAGTATTTT.